These 30 T cell receptor beta chains were all obtained from the same sample, sequenced in a study of blood T cell repertoires in COVID-19 (TCRdb year 2020). Libraries were made using the immunoSEQ multiplex PCR assay. This is the immuneACCESS table as TCRdb keeps it, with only in-frame sequences that have V and J called. A part of the clones is gone; compared with another copy, unresolved V genes explain less than half, and the rest is unexplained. Present in this sample are over 50,000 clones, just over 85% of which were seen just once. The leading ten clones occupy less than 3% of the sample. The sequenced material came from peripheral blood. Receptors were obtained from a man older than 75 with acute or convalescent COVID-19.

This clone is medium-sized in the sample. V gene TRBV18 combines with J gene TRBJ1-2, with TRBD1 as a possible D gene (5 bases). V shed 5 bases and J shed 1 base, with 14 bases lying between them. Germline assignment: CDR1 KGHSH and CDR2 LQKENI. The CDR3 spans 15 residues. The CDR3 sequence: CASSNLLDSNYGYTF. The CDR3 region has the DNA TGTGCCAGCTCAAATCTCCTCGACAGTAACTATGGCTACACCTTC. Complete variable domain (other parts from reference TRBV18 and TRBJ1-2): NAGVMQNPRHLVRRRGQEARLRCSPMKGHSHVYWYRQLPEEGLKFMVYLQKENIIDESGMPKERFSAEFPKEGPSILRIQQVVRGDSAAYFCASSNLLDSNYGYTFGSGTRLTVV.

The chain joins TRBV6-5 to TRBJ1-6, with D possibly matching TRBD1 (6 bases). This CDR3 is built from 16 residues. The V end was cut by 2 bases, the J end by 10 bases, with 18 bases between. CDR1 MNHEY and CDR2 SVGAGI come from the germline V gene. CDR3 coding DNA: TGTGCCAGCAGTTACGAACCCGGGGGGCGACGCTCACCCCTCCACTTT. It specifies CASSYEPGGRRSPLHF.

J is TRBJ1-2 and V is TRBV19, with 12 nucleotides matching TRBD1. V gave up 7 bases and J gave up 6 bases; unmatched junction bases: 9. The CDR3 covers 15 residues. The V gene's germline CDR1 is LNHDA and CDR2 SQIVND (reference sequence). DNA of the CDR3: TGTGCCAGTACCGGCCGGGACAGGGGGCGTCATGGCTACACCTTC. It is translated as CASTGRDRGRHGYTF.

The chain links TRBV7-2 to TRBJ1-2, with TRBD1 as a possible D gene (6 bases). CDR1 and CDR2 from the germline V gene are SGHTA and FQGNSA. This CDR3 has 15 residues. The V end lost 1 base, the J end lost 4 bases, and 13 bases lay between the germline ends. As DNA, the CDR3 is TGTGCCAGCAGCTTAGTAGAGGACAGCCCCTATGGCTACACCTTC. Amino acid sequence: CASSLVEDSPYGYTF.

The rearrangement uses TRBV18 and TRBJ2-7; TRBD1 might be the D (6 bases). Germline V gene data show CDR1 as KGHSH and CDR2 as LQKENI. The CDR3 totals 14 residues. Trimming shortened V by 5 bases and J by 4 bases, and 15 bases separated the two germline ends. CDR3 protein: CASSELQGRYEQYF. In DNA, the CDR3 is TGTGCCAGCTCAGAGCTACAGGGCCGTTACGAGCAGTACTTC. Full variable domain (rest looked up from reference TRBV18 and TRBJ2-7): NAGVMQNPRHLVRRRGQEARLRCSPMKGHSHVYWYRQLPEEGLKFMVYLQKENIIDESGMPKERFSAEFPKEGPSILRIQQVVRGDSAAYFCASSELQGRYEQYFGPGTRLTVT.

This clone occurred a few times. This chain links TRBV2 with TRBJ1-2, with TRBD1 matching 8 bases. The germline V gene encodes CDR1 SNHLY and CDR2 FYNNEI. The CDR3 covers 14 residues. V trimming: 1 base; J trimming: 6 bases; junction bases outside the gene matches: 4. The CDR3 sequence: CASSEGTGWNGYTF. The CDR3 DNA sequence: TGTGCCAGCAGTGAAGGGACAGGGTGGAATGGCTACACCTTC.

A single count supports this clone. The chain couples TRBV11-2 to TRBJ1-4; D gene uncertain. Germline CDR1 and CDR2: SGHAT and FQNNGV. Trimming took off 5 bases at V and 5 bases at J, with 12 bases between the two ends. The CDR3 extends over 14 amino acids. The CDR3 DNA reads as TGTGCCAGCAGCAGTCGGAGTGGGAATGAAAAACTGTTTTTT. Translating gives CASSSRSGNEKLFF.

The rearrangement joins TRBV4-1 to TRBJ1-4; D unresolved. Trimming pared 1 base from V and 10 bases from J, leaving 19 bases between. The germline V gene encodes CDR1 MGHRA and CDR2 YSYEKL. The CDR3 loop spans 16 amino acids. CDR3 region: CASSQVRTPGVGKLFF. The CDR3 DNA follows: TGCGCCAGCAGCCAAGTAAGGACTCCTGGGGTCGGAAAACTGTTTTTT.

The chain has TRBV11-2 and TRBJ2-3, with TRBD1 identical over 9 bases. The germline gives CDR1 SGHAT, CDR2 FQNNGV. Trimming removed 5 bases from V and 2 bases from J; junction bases left unmatched: 5. The CDR3 totals 15 residues. Here the CDR3 reads CASSRDRAYTDTQYF. DNA for the CDR3: TGTGCCAGCAGCCGGGACAGGGCGTACACAGATACGCAGTATTTT.

This clone was detected only once. V and J are TRBV19 and TRBJ1-2; 8 bases agree with TRBD1. Germline V gene sequence: CDR1 LNHDA, CDR2 SQIVND (reference sequence). The CDR3 is 15 residues long. V shed 4 bases and J 2 bases; nucleotides not matched to a gene: 6. The DNA for the CDR3 is TGTGCCAGTAGTACTCGGGACAGGTCAAACTATGGCTACACCTTC. It translates to CASSTRDRSNYGYTF.

The chain has TRBV6-2 or TRBV6-3 and TRBJ2-2; TRBD2 agrees at 7 bases. Trimming cost V 2 bases and J 1 base; bases outside gene matches: 4. From germline, CDR1 is MNHEY and CDR2 SVGEGT. This CDR3 is built from 16 residues. The CDR3 nucleotides read TGTGCCAGCAGTTACGGGGGGGTCGAGAACACCGGGGAGCTGTTTTTT. It codes for CASSYGGVENTGELFF.

V is TRBV5-5 and J is TRBJ2-7, with TRBD1 matching 8 bases. The CDR3 runs 16 residues. J gave up 4 bases and V 3 bases, and 12 bases lay outside the gene matches. Per germline, CDR1 SGHKS and CDR2 YYEKEE (reference sequence). The CDR3 region is CASSYLRGQGSYEQYF. CDR3 in DNA: TGTGCCAGCAGCTACCTCCGCGGACAGGGTTCTTACGAGCAGTACTTC.

This chain connects TRBV6-2 or TRBV6-3 to TRBJ2-5; 8 bases are shared with TRBD2. The CDR3 covers 16 residues. The J segment lost 2 bases and the V segment lost 5 bases, leaving 10 bases of the junction unmatched. Germline V CDR1 and CDR2: MNHEY, SVGEGT. The CDR3 DNA follows: TGTGCCAGCAGTATGGGACTAGGCCCCACTCAAGAGACCCAGTACTTC. Residues: CASSMGLGPTQETQYF.

The chain recombines TRBV5-4 with TRBJ2-7; no reliable D call. This CDR3 comprises 14 residues. Trimming removed 3 bases at V and 7 bases at J, with 17 bases between. The germline V gene encodes CDR1 SGHNT and CDR2 YYREEE (reference sequence). The DNA for the CDR3 is TGTGCCAGCAGCTCTTCGGCGACTCTAAGTGAGCAGTACTTC. This codes for CASSSSATLSEQYF.

This chain uses TRBV18 with TRBJ2-7; the D gene is possibly TRBD1 (6 bases). CDR3 length: 18 amino acids. Trimming shortened V by 3 bases and J by 2 bases, and 23 bases separated the two germline ends. Germline assignment: CDR1 KGHSH and CDR2 LQKENI. CDR3 DNA sequence: TGTGCCAGCTCACCTAGAACAGGGTCCGGGGTCATGGCCTACGAGCAGTACTTC. Encoded protein: CASSPRTGSGVMAYEQYF.

The chain has TRBV9 and TRBJ1-6, with D perhaps TRBD1 (6 bases). Germline V CDR1 and CDR2: SGDLS, YYNGEE. V lost 2 bases and J 4 bases, leaving 13 bases between the germline ends. The length of the CDR3 is 16 residues. The CDR3 nucleotides are TGTGCCAGCAGCGTCACGTGGGACATGTATAATTCACCCCTCCACTTT. This sequence encodes CASSVTWDMYNSPLHF.

The count of this clone is one. The gene calls are TRBV9 and TRBJ1-1, with D possibly being TRBD1 (5 bases). The CDR3 is 15 amino acids. Germline lookup yields CDR1 SGDLS and CDR2 YYNGEE. V shed 1 base and J shed 1 base, with 11 bases lying between them. CDR3 sequence: CASSVREQANTEAFF. The CDR3 DNA reads TGTGCCAGCAGCGTACGAGAACAGGCGAACACTGAAGCTTTCTTT.

J is TRBJ2-2 and V is TRBV3-1 (or the pseudogene TRBV3-2), with TRBD2 matching 7 bases. The CDR3 totals 16 residues. The germline V gene has CDR1 LGHDT and CDR2 YNNKEL (reference sequence). The J segment lost 4 bases and the V segment lost 1 base, leaving 6 bases of the junction unmatched. CDR3 in amino acids: CASSQVGGGGTGELFF. The CDR3 bases are TGTGCCAGCAGCCAAGTGGGCGGGGGTGGCACCGGGGAGCTGTTTTTT.

The chain recombines TRBV29-1 with TRBJ1-1; D gene ambiguous. This CDR3 is 10 amino acids long. With 7 bases removed from V and 14 bases from J, the gap between germline ends came to 17 bases. Germline CDR1 and CDR2: SQVTM and ANQGSEA. The chain's CDR3 is CSAGDMMPFF. In DNA form, the CDR3 reads TGCAGCGCCGGTGACATGATGCCCTTCTTT.

This chain connects TRBV7-2 to TRBJ2-5, with 8 bases aligning to TRBD2. The germline CDR1 and CDR2 sequences are SGHTA and FQGNSA. J was trimmed by 4 bases and V by 0 bases; bases with no gene match: 7. CDR3 length equals 16 residues. The CDR3 region has the DNA TGTGCCAGCAGCTTAGCGACGGCGGGGGGCGGAGAGACCCAGTACTTC. Its translation: CASSLATAGGGETQYF. Variable domain in full (rest from reference TRBV7-2 and TRBJ2-5): GAGVSQSPSNKVTEKGKDVELRCDPISGHTALYWYRQSLGQGLEFLIYFQGNSAPDKSGLPSDRFSAERTGGSVSTLTIQRTQQEDSAVYLCASSLATAGGGETQYFGPGTRLLVL.

The CDR3 sequence: CASTHGDRVSGANVLTF. CDR3 DNA sequence: TGTGCCAGTACCCACGGGGACAGGGTCTCTGGGGCCAACGTCCTGACTTTC. The rearrangement links TRBV19 to TRBJ2-6, with 9 bases fitting TRBD1. The ends lost 7 bases at V and 0 bases at J; junction bases unmatched: 7. Germline-derived CDR1 and CDR2 are LNHDA and SQIVND (reference sequence). This CDR3 is built from 17 residues. Combining the CDR3 with reference TRBV19 and TRBJ2-6 gives the whole variable domain DGGITQSPKYLFRKEGQNVTLSCEQNLNHDAMYWYRQDPGQGLRLIYYSQIVNDFQKGDIAEGYSVSREKKESFPLTVTSAQKNPTAFYLCASTHGDRVSGANVLTFGAGSRLTVL.

The CDR3: CASSHPTGPGRGYSEQFF. The CDR3 DNA reads as TGTGCCAGCAGCCACCCTACAGGCCCCGGCAGGGGATATTCTGAGCAGTTCTTC. The chain employs TRBV4-2 and TRBJ2-1, with a tentative D call TRBD1 (6 bases). The V end was cut by 3 bases, the J end by 9 bases, with 27 bases between. The CDR3 spans 18 residues. Germline assignment: CDR1 LGHNA and CDR2 YNFKEQ.

The rearrangement links TRBV5-4 to TRBJ2-3; D is undetermined. Trimming took 0 bases from V and 2 from J, leaving 7 bases between them. This CDR3 contains 14 residues. Looked up from germline, CDR1 is SGHNT and CDR2 is YYREEE (reference sequence). For the CDR3, the DNA is TGTGCCAGCAGCTTGGGGGCTGCCACAGATACGCAGTATTTT. Translated, it gives CASSLGAATDTQYF.

The rearrangement links TRBV7-6 to TRBJ2-3; the D gene is possibly TRBD1 (5 bases). Looked up from germline, CDR1 is SGHVS and CDR2 is FNYEAQ. The CDR3 totals 15 residues. The V end lost 0 bases, the J end lost 5 bases, and 12 bases lay between the germline ends. The CDR3 sequence is CASSLAWQGGDTQYF. The CDR3 DNA follows: TGTGCCAGCAGCTTAGCTTGGCAGGGCGGAGATACGCAGTATTTT.

This chain uses TRBV4-3 with TRBJ2-2; 9 nucleotides align to TRBD1. CDR1 is LGHNA, CDR2 YSLEER, per germline. V lost 4 bases and J lost 2; bases outside the gene matches: 5. The CDR3 spans 16 residues. This CDR3 reads CASSPRQGVNTGELFF. The CDR3 coding sequence is TGCGCCAGCAGCCCTCGACAGGGGGTAAACACCGGGGAGCTGTTTTTT.

Only a few counts were recorded for this clone. V and J are TRBV27 and TRBJ1-4; tentative D call: TRBD1 (5 bases). Germline-derived CDR1 and CDR2 are MNHEY and SMNVEV (reference sequence). The V end was cut by 0 bases, the J end by 7 bases, with 9 bases between. The CDR3 covers 14 residues. DNA of the CDR3: TGTGCCAGCAGTTTATCAGGCGGGACTGAAAAACTGTTTTTT. This gives the protein CASSLSGGTEKLFF.

In this sample, this clone turned up a few times. The chain employs TRBV19 and TRBJ1-1; 8 bases are shared with TRBD1. V lost 7 bases to trimming and J lost 1 base; unmatched junction nucleotides: 5. Germline V gene sequence: CDR1 LNHDA, CDR2 SQIVND (reference sequence). The CDR3 spans 14 residues. In DNA form, the CDR3 reads TGTGCCAGTAACCGACAGGGGTCGAACACTGAAGCTTTCTTT. It translates to CASNRQGSNTEAFF. Supplemented by reference TRBV19 and TRBJ1-1, the full variable domain reads DGGITQSPKYLFRKEGQNVTLSCEQNLNHDAMYWYRQDPGQGLRLIYYSQIVNDFQKGDIAEGYSVSREKKESFPLTVTSAQKNPTAFYLCASNRQGSNTEAFFGQGTRLTVV.

This chain uses TRBV4-1 with TRBJ1-1; D remains ambiguous. CDR1 and CDR2 (germline): MGHRA, YSYEKL. V lost 3 bases and J lost 1, with 6 bases in between. The CDR3 contains 13 residues. In nucleotides, the CDR3 is TGCGCCAGCAGCCATGGGCAGAACACTGAAGCTTTCTTT. Encoded protein: CASSHGQNTEAFF.

The V call is TRBV6-5, the J call TRBJ2-3; TRBD2 matches at 11 bases. Germline loops: CDR1 MNHEY, CDR2 SVGAGI. V shed 6 bases, J shed 0 bases, and the junction held 2 bases outside the gene matches. The CDR3 totals 15 residues. The CDR3 DNA follows: TGTGCCAGCAGCAGACTAGCGGGGAGCACAGATACGCAGTATTTT. Residues: CASSRLAGSTDTQYF.

V is TRBV24-1 and J is TRBJ1-5; 8 nucleotides align to TRBD1. The CDR3 runs 16 residues. Germline CDR1 KGHDR, CDR2 SFDVKD. V was clipped by 7 bases and J by 5 bases; unmatched bases: 12. CDR3 in DNA: TGTGCCACCAGCCACCGGGACAGGAGTCCCCATCAGCCCCAGCATTTT. Amino acids: CATSHRDRSPHQPQHF.